This entry features one TCR beta chain sequence. These data come from a study of blood T cell repertoires in COVID-19. Using immunoSEQ multiplex PCR, the repertoire was profiled, and TCRdb retains in-frame clones only, with some absent. There are hundreds of thousands of clones in the sample; around 82% occur only once, and nearly 5% lies in the top ten. The trim removed 1 base at V and 1 base at J, leaving 6 bases unmatched. Germline CDR1 MNHNS, CDR2 SASEGT. This CDR3 comprises 17 residues. Clinical history reported by participants formed the basis on which cohorts were assigned. The chain uses TRBV6-1 and TRBJ1-1, with TRBD1 identical over 10 bases. The receptor's source is a woman in her forties or fifties who had been exposed to COVID-19. The sample was PBMCs or T cells enriched from blood (not recorded which). The CDR3 region has the DNA TGTGCCAGCAGTGAAGATCCCCGACAGGGGGCGAACACTGAAGCTTTCTTT. Amino acids: CASSEDPRQGANTEAFF.